These 28 T cell receptor beta chains originate from one sample sequenced in a study of blood T cells in healthy people across ages. Alongside a J-beta primer mix, a sample-barcoded 5' primer served in a second PCR lasting roughly 6 to 11 cycles. TCRdb independently ran MiXCR on the 5' RACE reads; one entry per CDR3 protein. The profile covers around 1,000,000 distinct CDR3 sequences, with under 30% appearing a single time and about 0.69% taken by the ten largest. These data also formed part of another study, on T cells of mothers and their children.

The specimen sequenced was blood. These receptors were collected from a girl aged 2-10 years in good health.

The chain recombines TRBV19 with TRBJ2-5; 7 bases agree with TRBD2. Germline V gene sequence: CDR1 LNHDA, CDR2 SQIVND (reference sequence). There are 14 residues in the CDR3. V lost 4 bases to trimming and J lost 5 bases; unmatched junction nucleotides: 7. The CDR3 loop is CASSTGTTGETQYF. CDR3 coding DNA: TGTGCCAGTAGTACCGGGACTACCGGGGAGACCCAGTACTTC.

In its sample, this clonotype was seen a few times. One junction end disagrees with the germline gene, perhaps due to a read error. In DNA form, the CDR3 reads TGCGTCAGCAGCCAACCAGGGGGCCCTGAAGCTCTCTTT. Amino acids: CVSSQPGGPEALF. This chain joins TRBV4-1 and TRBJ1-1; 8 bases are a match to TRBD1. CDR1 MGHRA and CDR2 YSYEKL come from the germline V gene. The CDR3 consists of 13 residues.

The chain recombines TRBV9 with TRBJ1-3; D not certain. Per germline, CDR1 SGDLS and CDR2 YYNGEE. With 0 bases removed from V and 0 bases from J, the gap between germline ends came to 10 bases. The CDR3 runs 16 residues. The CDR3 region is CASSVASGYSGNTIYF. CDR3 bases: TGTGCCAGCAGCGTAGCTTCGGGGTACTCTGGAAACACCATATATTTT.

This clonotype was counted at least ten times. V and J are TRBV6-5 and TRBJ2-7; D is unclear. Between the trimmed V and J ends, which lost 3 bases and 4 bases, there was a span of 7 bases. In germline, CDR1 is MNHEY, CDR2 SVGAGI. The CDR3 is 12 residues long. The CDR3: CASSYEGYEQYF. The CDR3, as DNA: TGTGCCAGCAGTTATGAAGGGTACGAGCAGTACTTC.

This clonotype was seen just once. The chain joins TRBV6-1 to TRBJ2-5, with D tentatively TRBD2 (6 bases). The J call may be mistaken, given a closer DNA end match to TRBJ2-1. Germline-derived CDR1 and CDR2 are MNHNS and SASEGT. The CDR3 length is 16 residues. This chain's CDR3 is CASSEIKMTSSGEQFF. As DNA, the CDR3 is TGTGCCAGCAGTGAAATAAAGATGACTAGTTCGGGTGAGCAGTTCTTC.

The rearrangement joins TRBV6-6 to TRBJ2-5, with D tentatively TRBD2 (5 bases). Germline V gene sequence: CDR1 MNHNY, CDR2 SVGAGI (reference sequence). The CDR3 length is 16 residues. Trimming removed 4 bases at V and 2 bases at J, with 17 bases between. The CDR3 spells CASSSMRATPQETQYF. In DNA, the CDR3 is TGTGCCAGCAGTTCCATGAGGGCAACACCTCAAGAGACCCAGTACTTC.

This clonotype occurred a few times. This chain joins TRBV7-3 and TRBJ2-1, with 7 bases fitting TRBD1. The germline gives CDR1 SGHTA, CDR2 FQGTGA. Losses at the gene ends were 4 bases for V and 8 bases for J; bases not matched to a gene: 5. This CDR3 is 13 amino acids long. For the CDR3, the DNA is TGTGCCAGCAGCTCCGAGGGGGCTTATGAGCAGTTCTTC. Protein: CASSSEGAYEQFF.

This clonotype was counted between two and nine times. The chain recombines TRBV7-9 with TRBJ1-1, with TRBD1 identical over 8 bases. Germline CDR1 is SEHNR and CDR2 is FQNEAQ (reference sequence). The CDR3 is 14 residues long. V was pared by 3 bases and J by 5 bases, with 5 bases of the junction left unmatched. CDR3 DNA sequence: TGTGCCAGCAGCTTCTTGACAGGGGAGACTGAAGCTTTCTTT. This sequence encodes CASSFLTGETEAFF.

The chain combines TRBV11-2 with TRBJ2-4; possibly TRBD2 for D (6 bases). V lost 1 base and J lost 7, with 11 bases in between. Looked up from germline, CDR1 is SGHAT and CDR2 is FQNNGV. The CDR3 loop spans 14 amino acids. CDR3 region: CASSLVAGKNIQYF. For the CDR3, the DNA is TGTGCCAGCAGCTTAGTGGCGGGGAAGAACATTCAGTACTTC.

This chain uses TRBV13 with TRBJ1-4, with D perhaps matching TRBD1 (5 bases). CDR3 size: 13 residues. V shed 8 bases and J shed 7 bases, with 14 bases lying between them. Germline V lookup: CDR1 PRHDT, CDR2 FYEKMQ (reference sequence). The CDR3 coding sequence is TGTGCCAGCGGGCCAGGGCTGGCTGAAAAACTGTTTTTT. It translates to CASGPGLAEKLFF.

The V call is TRBV3-1, the J call TRBJ2-3; 9 bases map to TRBD2. The CDR3 runs 15 residues. V dropped 7 bases and J dropped 2; count of bases not matched to a gene: 7. Germline V gene lookup returns CDR1 LGHDT and CDR2 YNNKEL (reference sequence). This CDR3 reads CASNRAGGFTDTQYF. CDR3 bases: TGTGCCAGCAACCGCGCGGGAGGGTTCACAGATACGCAGTATTTT.

The chain links TRBV29-1 to TRBJ2-6; D unresolved. Trimming shortened V by 7 bases and J by 4 bases, and 8 bases separated the two germline ends. The CDR3 is 12 residues long. Germline-derived CDR1 and CDR2 are SQVTM and ANQGSEA. The CDR3 spells CSALGGANVLTF. The CDR3 DNA is TGCAGCGCCCTTGGAGGGGCCAACGTCCTGACTTTC. The variable domain in full, with the rest retrieved from reference TRBV29-1 and TRBJ2-6, is SAVISQKPSRDICQRGTSLTIQCQVDSQVTMMFWYRQQPGQSLTLIATANQGSEATYESGFVIDKFPISRPNLTFSTLTVSNMSPEDSSIYLCSALGGANVLTFGAGSRLTVL.

This clonotype was seen a few times. The genes are TRBV4-1 and TRBJ2-7; D gene unclear. CDR1 and CDR2 from the germline V gene are MGHRA and YSYEKL. CDR3 length: 12 residues. Trimming removed 0 bases from V and 7 bases from J, with 7 bases in between. For the CDR3, the DNA is TGCGCCAGCAGCCAAGATGGGGTAGAGCAGTACTTC. Amino acid sequence: CASSQDGVEQYF.

This clonotype occurred a few times. The chain uses TRBV27 and TRBJ2-3, with D perhaps matching TRBD2 (5 bases). V lost 5 bases and J 2 bases, leaving 8 bases between the germline ends. Germline CDR1 MNHEY, CDR2 SMNVEV (reference sequence). The CDR3 extends over 13 amino acids. The CDR3 DNA sequence: TGTGCCAGCAGTCGGGAAGTCACAGATACGCAGTATTTT. Residues: CASSREVTDTQYF.

A few counts support this clonotype. The chain employs TRBV15 and TRBJ1-5, with 7 bases fitting TRBD1. The CDR3 covers 15 residues. Unmatched junction bases numbered 7, after V lost 4 bases and J lost 4 bases. Germline V CDR1 and CDR2: LNHNV, YYDKDF (reference sequence). The CDR3 region has the DNA TGTGCCACCAGCAAAAACAGGGGCCTAAATCAGCCCCAGCATTTT. Its translation: CATSKNRGLNQPQHF.

This clonotype was picked up a small number of times. One end of the junction is discordant with germline, which a read error may explain. V gene TRBV4-3 combines with J gene TRBJ1-5, with D tentatively TRBD1 (5 bases). In germline, CDR1 is LGHNA, CDR2 YSLEER. The length of the CDR3 is 14 residues. The CDR3 region has the DNA TGCGCCAGCAGCCAAGACAGGGCGAGGGAGCCCCAGCACTTT. It specifies CASSQDRAREPQHF.

In this sample, this clonotype turned up many times. The J gene is TRBJ2-3, the V gene TRBV7-3; perhaps TRBD2 as D (6 bases). Germline V gene lookup returns CDR1 SGHTA and CDR2 FQGTGA. With 3 bases removed from V and 2 bases from J, the gap between germline ends came to 9 bases. The length of the CDR3 is 14 residues. The CDR3 sequence: CASSFSGSTDTQYF. In DNA, the CDR3 is TGTGCCAGCAGCTTTAGCGGTTCCACAGATACGCAGTATTTT.

This clonotype turned up a few times. The chain links TRBV25-1 to TRBJ2-3, with 8 bases identical to TRBD1. CDR3 size: 14 residues. Germline V CDR1 and CDR2: MGHDK, SYGVNS. Unmatched junction bases numbered 5, after V lost 5 bases and J lost 4 bases. CDR3 loop: CASSSGQGSDTQYF. CDR3 DNA sequence: TGTGCCAGCAGTTCAGGACAGGGATCAGATACGCAGTATTTT. The full variable domain, rest sourced from reference TRBV25-1 and TRBJ2-3, is EADIYQTPRYLVIGTGKKITLECSQTMGHDKMYWYQQDPGMELHLIHYSYGVNSTEKGDLSSESTVSRIRTEHFPLTLESARPSHTSQYLCASSSGQGSDTQYFGPGTRLTVL.

V gene TRBV11-2 combines with J gene TRBJ2-5, with TRBD1 matching 9 bases. From germline, CDR1 is SGHAT and CDR2 FQNNGV. With V trimmed by 4 bases and J by 2 bases, 5 bases remained unmatched. This CDR3 is built from 15 residues. Here the CDR3 DNA reads TGTGCCAGCAGCTCGGCCGGGACAGGGCAAGAGACCCAGTACTTC. Its protein product is CASSSAGTGQETQYF.

The chain has TRBV20-1 and TRBJ1-1, with a tentative D call TRBD1 (5 bases). Between the trimmed V and J ends, which lost 1 base and 3 bases, there was a span of 12 bases. Germline V CDR1 and CDR2: DFQATT, SNEGSKA (reference sequence). The CDR3 runs to 14 residues. DNA for the CDR3: TGCAGTGCTAGAGGCGGGGCCCGGGACACTGAAGCTTTCTTT. Translation gives CSARGGARDTEAFF.

V and J are TRBV7-2 and TRBJ1-2, with D possibly matching TRBD1 (6 bases). Germline CDR1 and CDR2: SGHTA and FQGNSA. V gave up 5 bases and J gave up 4 bases, with 23 bases separating them. This CDR3 has 17 amino acids. For the CDR3, the DNA is TGTGCCAGCAGCACGGACAGTTCCCCGCGTGATGGCTATGGCTACACCTTC. Amino acid sequence: CASSTDSSPRDGYGYTF.

The genes are TRBV6-2 or TRBV6-3 and TRBJ2-5; TRBD2 matches at 12 bases. The J call may be in error: the DNA end matches TRBJ2-1 better. CDR3 size: 14 residues. From germline, CDR1 is MNHEY and CDR2 SVGEGT. DNA for the CDR3: TGTGCCAGCAGGCCCGGACTAGCGGGGAACTCGCAGTTCTTC. This translates into CASRPGLAGNSQFF.

This clonotype was detected only a few times. This chain links TRBV29-1 with TRBJ2-4; TRBD1 is a possible D gene (6 bases). V lost 8 bases to trimming and J lost 8 bases, with 19 bases between them. CDR3 length: 13 residues. From germline, CDR1 is SQVTM and CDR2 ANQGSEA. Here the CDR3 reads CSTVPGDRDIQYF. The CDR3 DNA reads as TGCAGCACCGTCCCAGGGGACCGGGACATTCAGTACTTC.

The V and J genes are TRBV4-1 and TRBJ2-4, with 7 bases that match TRBD2. J gave up 11 bases and V 1 base, and 11 bases lay outside the gene matches. The germline CDR1 and CDR2 sequences are MGHRA and YSYEKL. The CDR3 is 15 amino acids. In DNA, the CDR3 is TGCGCCAGCAGCCAAGCCCTTCCTAGCGGTACGTTTCAGTACTTC. It specifies CASSQALPSGTFQYF.

The rearrangement uses TRBV2 and TRBJ2-2; TRBD2 matches 8 bases. The junction had 11 bases not matched to a gene; V was cut back by 5 bases and J by 6 bases. Germline CDR1 SNHLY, CDR2 FYNNEI. The CDR3 consists of 16 residues. The CDR3: CASSSSGRARSGELFF. For the CDR3, the DNA is TGTGCCAGCAGTTCGTCCGGGAGGGCCCGTTCCGGGGAGCTGTTTTTT.

This clonotype has a handful of counts. At one end, the junction sequence differs from germline, possibly due to a read error. V is TRBV28 and J is TRBJ1-6; 9 nucleotides align to TRBD1. The CDR3 contains 15 residues. Germline CDR1 reads MDHEN; CDR2 reads SYDVKM. CDR3 bases: TGTGTCAGCAGTTTCGGGGGACAGGGTAATTCACCCCTCCACTTT. This gives the protein CVSSFGGQGNSPLHF.

The chain couples TRBV6-5 to TRBJ1-6; 8 bases fit TRBD1. The CDR3 runs to 14 residues. Trimming took 4 bases from V and 10 from J; bases not matched to a gene: 6. Germline assignment: CDR1 MNHEY and CDR2 SVGAGI. The DNA for the CDR3 is TGTGCCAGCAGTTGGTCGCAGGGGGCATCACCCCTCCACTTT. This sequence encodes CASSWSQGASPLHF.

The chain has TRBV7-2 and TRBJ1-4, with 7 bases that match TRBD1. The CDR3 has 15 residues. With 4 bases clipped from V and 4 bases from J, the junction kept 6 bases outside the gene matches. The germline V gene has CDR1 SGHTA and CDR2 FQGNSA. DNA for the CDR3: TGTGCCAGCAGCTCCTTACAGGGGCTTAATGAAAAACTGTTTTTT. This translates into CASSSLQGLNEKLFF.